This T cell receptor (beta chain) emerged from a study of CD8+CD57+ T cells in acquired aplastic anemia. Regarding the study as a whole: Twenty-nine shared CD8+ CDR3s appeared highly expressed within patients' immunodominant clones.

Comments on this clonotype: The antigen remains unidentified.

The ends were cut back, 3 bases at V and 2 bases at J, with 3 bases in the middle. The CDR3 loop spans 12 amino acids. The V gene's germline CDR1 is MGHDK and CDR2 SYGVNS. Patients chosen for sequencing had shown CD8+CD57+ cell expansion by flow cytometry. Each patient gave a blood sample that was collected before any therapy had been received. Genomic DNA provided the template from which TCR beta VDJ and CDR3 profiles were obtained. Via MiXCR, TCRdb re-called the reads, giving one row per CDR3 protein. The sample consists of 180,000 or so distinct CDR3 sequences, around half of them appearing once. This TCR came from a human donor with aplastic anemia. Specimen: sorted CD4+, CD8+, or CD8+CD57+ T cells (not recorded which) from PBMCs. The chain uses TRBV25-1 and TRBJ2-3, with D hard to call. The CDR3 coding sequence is TGTGCCAGCAGTGATAACACAGATACGCAGTATTTT. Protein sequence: CASSDNTDTQYF.